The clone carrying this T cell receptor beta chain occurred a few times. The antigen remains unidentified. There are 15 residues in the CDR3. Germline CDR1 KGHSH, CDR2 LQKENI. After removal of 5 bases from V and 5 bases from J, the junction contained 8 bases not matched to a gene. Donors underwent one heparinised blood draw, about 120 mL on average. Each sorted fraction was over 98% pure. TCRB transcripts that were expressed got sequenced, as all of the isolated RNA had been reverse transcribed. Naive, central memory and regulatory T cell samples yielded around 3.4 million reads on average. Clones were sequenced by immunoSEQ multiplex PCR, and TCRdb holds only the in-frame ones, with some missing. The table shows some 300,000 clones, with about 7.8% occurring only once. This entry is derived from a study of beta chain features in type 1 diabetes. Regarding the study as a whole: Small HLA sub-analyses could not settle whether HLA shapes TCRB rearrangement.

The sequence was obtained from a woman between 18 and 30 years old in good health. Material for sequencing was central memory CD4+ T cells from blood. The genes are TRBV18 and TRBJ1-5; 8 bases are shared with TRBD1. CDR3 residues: CASSNQGARDQPQHF. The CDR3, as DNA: TGTGCCAGCTCAAATCAGGGGGCACGGGATCAGCCCCAGCATTTT.